The present T cell receptor (beta chain) was sequenced within a study of T cells in women clearing cervical HPV infection. The wider study: Controls gave blood once infection was undetectable; cases at lesion identification. Study-level results: CIN3+ cases had significantly higher TCR repertoire richness than controls, but evenness did not differ. Each sample's T-cell count was unknown, possibly confounding richness.

On this clone: The antigen is undetermined. The read ends 3 residues early relative to the CDR3; the germline J gene fills the gap.

Profiled with immunoSEQ multiplex PCR; TCRdb holds only in-frame clones, not every one. The specimen's table records approximately 23,000 clones. The CDR3 has 15 residues. Per the germline V gene, CDR1 is SGHVS and CDR2 is FNYEAQ. V lost 8 bases to trimming and J lost 0 bases, with 15 bases between them. The V gene is TRBV7-6, the J gene TRBJ2-3; the D gene is possibly TRBD2 (5 bases). Sample: blood buffy coat. This sequence was found in a woman between 18 and 70 years old with a cervical HPV16 infection that either progressed to CIN3+ or cleared (not recorded which). CDR3 bases read: TGTGCCAGCTCTTACGGCTGGACTAGCACAGATACG. Protein sequence: CASSYGWTSTDT. Given in full, the CDR3 is CASSYGWTSTDTQYF.